One T cell receptor beta chain is described in this entry. The antigen is unknown. Germline lookup yields CDR1 ENHRY and CDR2 SYGVKD. This CDR3 has 15 amino acids. The junction had 6 bases not matched to a gene; V was cut back by 3 bases and J by 5 bases. Treatment: roughly 18 received Ad26.COV2.S at low or high dose, single or two shots; 5 received placebo; per-sample allocation not given. Sampling was done on day 63 after the first vaccine or placebo injection. In Boston, the donor was an adult between 18-55 years of age. Immunization relied on an Ad26 vector, which expressed Wuhan-strain SARS-CoV-2 spike. This specimen comes from a study of Ad26.COV2.S vaccination and SARS-CoV-2 variants. Whole-study results and caveats: Once vaccination had occurred, spike-specific CD8+ and CD4+ T cell responses reportedly showed substantial breadth.

Only in-frame clones appear in the TCRdb table, and some are missing; sequencing was by immunoSEQ multiplex PCR. The sample includes about 400,000 clones, around nine tenths of them seen just once. Source: peripheral blood, taken in a trial of Ad26.COV2.S vaccine versus placebo. The sequence came from a person between 18 and 59 years old who received the Ad26.COV2.S COVID-19 vaccine or a placebo. V usage is TRBV10-3 and J usage is TRBJ2-2; 7 bases match TRBD2. In nucleotides, the CDR3 is TGTGCCATCAGTGACGCAAGCGGGGTTACCGGGGAGCTGTTTTTT. This encodes CAISDASGVTGELFF.